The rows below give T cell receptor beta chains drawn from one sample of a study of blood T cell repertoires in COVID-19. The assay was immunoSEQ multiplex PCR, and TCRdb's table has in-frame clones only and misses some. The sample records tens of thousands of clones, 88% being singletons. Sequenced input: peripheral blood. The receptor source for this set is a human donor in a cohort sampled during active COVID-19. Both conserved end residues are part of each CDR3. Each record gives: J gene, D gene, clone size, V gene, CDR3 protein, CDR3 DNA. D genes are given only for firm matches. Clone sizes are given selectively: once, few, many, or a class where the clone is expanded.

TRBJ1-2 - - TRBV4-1 CASSQDTGFYGYTF TGCGCCAGCAGCCAAGATACAGGGTTCTATGGCTACACCTTC
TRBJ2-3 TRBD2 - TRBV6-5 CASSLAGASTDTQYF TGTGCCAGCAGTCTAGCGGGGGCTAGCACAGATACGCAGTATTTT
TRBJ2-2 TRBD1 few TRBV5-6 CASSVYRGTGELFF TGTGCCAGCAGCGTGTACAGGGGAACCGGGGAGCTGTTTTTT
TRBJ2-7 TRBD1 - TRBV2 CASSEGTYRGVKQYF TGTGCCAGCAGTGAAGGAACCTACAGGGGAGTAAAGCAGTACTTC
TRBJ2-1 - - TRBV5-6 CASSPQGAAYNEQFF TGTGCCAGCAGCCCCCAGGGCGCCGCCTACAATGAGCAGTTCTTC
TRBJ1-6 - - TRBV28 CASSLVGADDNSPLHF TGTGCCAGCAGTTTGGTAGGGGCCGACGATAATTCACCCCTCCACTTT
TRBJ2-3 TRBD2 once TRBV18 CASSPQVAPGLAGSSTDTQYF TGTGCCAGCTCACCACAGGTAGCCCCGGGACTAGCGGGATCTAGCACAGATACGCAGTATTTT
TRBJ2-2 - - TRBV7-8 CASSFDSPSNTGELFF TGTGCCAGCAGCTTTGACAGCCCTTCGAACACCGGGGAGCTGTTTTTT
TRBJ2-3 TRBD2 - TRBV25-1 CASSAFGLAATDTQYF TGTGCCAGCAGTGCATTCGGACTAGCGGCCACAGATACGCAGTATTTT
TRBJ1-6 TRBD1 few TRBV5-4 CASSDGTGVNSPLHF TGTGCCAGCAGCGACGGGACAGGTGTAAATTCACCCCTCCACTTT
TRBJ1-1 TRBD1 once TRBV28 CASTPQGGYEAFF TGTGCCAGCACCCCACAGGGGGGGTATGAAGCTTTCTTT
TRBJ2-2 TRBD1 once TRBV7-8 CASSQGQRQAGELFF TGTGCCAGCAGCCAGGGACAGAGACAGGCCGGGGAGCTGTTTTTT
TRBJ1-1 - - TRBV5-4 CASSLGRNTEAFF TGTGCCAGCAGCTTGGGTAGGAACACTGAAGCTTTCTTT
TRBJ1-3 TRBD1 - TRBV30 CAWSTGTAGNTIYF TGTGCCTGGAGTACCGGGACAGCTGGAAACACCATATATTTT
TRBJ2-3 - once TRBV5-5 CASSFGRRGDTQYF TGTGCCAGCAGCTTCGGTCGCCGGGGTGATACGCAGTATTTT
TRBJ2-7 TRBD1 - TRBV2 CASRTDRDEQYF TGTGCCAGCAGGACAGACAGGGACGAGCAGTACTTC
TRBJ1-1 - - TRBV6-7 CASSYSPPRGLNTEAFF TGTGCCAGCAGTTACTCCCCGCCCCGCGGTCTTAACACTGAAGCTTTCTTT
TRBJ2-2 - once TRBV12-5 CASDSGSANTGELFF TGTGCTAGTGATTCTGGCAGCGCGAACACCGGGGAGCTGTTTTTT
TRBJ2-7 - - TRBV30 CAWKTAGTYEQYF TGTGCCTGGAAAACTGCTGGTACCTACGAGCAGTACTTC
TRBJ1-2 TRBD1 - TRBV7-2 CASSQDRAGYTF TGTGCCAGCAGCCAAGACAGGGCTGGCTACACCTTC
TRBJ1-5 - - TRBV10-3 CASREDLSNQPQHF TGTGCCAGCCGGGAGGACCTTAGCAATCAGCCCCAGCATTTT
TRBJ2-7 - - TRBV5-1 CASSLASSAYEQYF TGCGCCAGCAGCTTGGCATCTAGCGCCTACGAGCAGTACTTC
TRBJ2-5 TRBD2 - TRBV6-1 CASSDASGEGTQYF TGTGCCAGCAGTGACGCTAGCGGGGAAGGAACCCAGTACTTC
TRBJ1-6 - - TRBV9 CASSVDSSYNSPLHF TGTGCCAGCAGCGTTGACAGTTCCTATAATTCACCCCTCCACTTT
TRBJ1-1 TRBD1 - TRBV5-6 CASSWGTGTGRTEAFF TGTGCCAGCAGCTGGGGAACCGGGACAGGGAGGACTGAAGCTTTCTTT
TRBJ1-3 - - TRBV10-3 CAIRSPGNTIYF TGTGCCATCAGGAGTCCAGGAAACACCATATATTTT
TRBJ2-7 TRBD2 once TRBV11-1 CASSFLAGPYEQYF TGTGCCAGCAGCTTCCTAGCGGGCCCCTACGAGCAGTACTTC
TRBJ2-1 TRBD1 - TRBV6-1 CASSETGDNEQFF TGTGCCAGCAGTGAGACAGGGGATAATGAGCAGTTCTTC
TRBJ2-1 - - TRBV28 CASSLEASYGYNEQFF TGTGCCAGCAGTTTAGAGGCGTCTTATGGGTACAATGAGCAGTTCTTC
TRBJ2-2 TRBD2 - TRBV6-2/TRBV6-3 CASSRGLAGDSNTGELFF TGTGCCAGCAGCCGGGGACTAGCGGGAGACTCGAACACCGGGGAGCTGTTTTTT
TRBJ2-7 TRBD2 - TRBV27 CASSPRLAGVLVEQYF TGTGCCAGCAGTCCCCGACTAGCGGGAGTTCTGGTCGAGCAGTACTTC
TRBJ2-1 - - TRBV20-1 CSASRGSYNEQFF TGCAGTGCTAGTCGGGGTTCCTACAATGAGCAGTTCTTC
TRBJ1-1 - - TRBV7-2 CASSTGVLNTEAFF TGTGCCAGCAGCACAGGAGTCCTGAACACTGAAGCTTTCTTT
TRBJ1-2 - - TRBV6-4 CASSDGATPGYGYTF TGTGCCAGCAGTGACGGGGCAACCCCGGGCTATGGCTACACCTTC
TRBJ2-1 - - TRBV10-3 CAIKPAVIDEQFF TGTGCCATCAAGCCCGCGGTCATAGATGAGCAGTTCTTC
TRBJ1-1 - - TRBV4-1 CASSQKEGNTEAFF TGCGCCAGCAGCCAGAAGGAGGGGAACACTGAAGCTTTCTTT
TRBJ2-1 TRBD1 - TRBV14 CASSQYSGTVYNEQFF TGTGCCAGCAGCCAATATTCCGGGACAGTCTACAATGAGCAGTTCTTC
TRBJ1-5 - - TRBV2 CASSEAGGGQPQHF TGTGCCAGCAGTGAGGCGGGGGGGGGTCAGCCCCAGCATTTT
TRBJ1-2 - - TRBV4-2 CASSQDDNSKYGYTF TGTGCCAGCAGCCAAGATGATAACAGCAAATATGGCTACACCTTC
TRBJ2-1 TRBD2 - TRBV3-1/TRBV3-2 CASSLGSAGGSRGYNEQFF TGTGCCAGCAGCCTAGGCTCCGCGGGGGGATCTAGGGGCTACAATGAGCAGTTCTTC
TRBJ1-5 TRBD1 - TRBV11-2 CASSLGQGNQPQHF TGTGCCAGCAGCCTGGGACAGGGCAATCAGCCCCAGCATTTT
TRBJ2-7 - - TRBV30 CAWSPIVTWNSYEQYF TGTGCCTGGAGTCCAATCGTGACATGGAACTCCTACGAGCAGTACTTC
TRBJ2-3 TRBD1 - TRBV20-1 CSASSPRHQGGTDTQYF TGCAGTGCTAGTTCCCCCAGGCACCAGGGGGGCACAGATACGCAGTATTTT
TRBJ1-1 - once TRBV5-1 CASSLQGWDTEAFF TGCGCCAGCAGCTTGCAGGGATGGGACACTGAAGCTTTCTTT
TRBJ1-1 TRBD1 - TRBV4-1 CASSDPGGGTEAFF TGCGCCAGCAGTGATCCAGGGGGCGGAACTGAAGCTTTCTTT
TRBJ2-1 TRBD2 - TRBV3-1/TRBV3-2 CASSPRDVSGGFSYNEQFF TGTGCCAGCAGCCCCCGCGATGTATCGGGGGGGTTCTCCTACAATGAGCAGTTCTTC
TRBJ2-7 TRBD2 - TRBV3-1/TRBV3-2 CASSQGPVGLAGIHEQYF TGTGCCAGCAGCCAAGGGCCCGTCGGACTAGCGGGAATCCACGAGCAGTACTTC
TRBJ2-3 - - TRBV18 CASSPGQGTDTQYF TGTGCCAGCTCTCCGGGACAAGGCACAGATACGCAGTATTTT
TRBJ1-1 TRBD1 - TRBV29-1 CSGRTGGNTEAFF TGCAGCGGAAGGACAGGGGGGAACACTGAAGCTTTCTTT
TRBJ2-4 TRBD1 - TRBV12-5 CASGFSGQDIQYF TGTGCTAGTGGTTTCTCTGGACAGGACATTCAGTACTTC
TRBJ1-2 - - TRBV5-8 CASTPAGQWGYTF TGTGCCAGCACCCCCGCAGGGCAATGGGGCTACACCTTC
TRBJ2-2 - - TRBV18 CASSPRSTVNTGELFF TGTGCCAGCTCACCGAGATCGACAGTGAACACCGGGGAGCTGTTTTTT
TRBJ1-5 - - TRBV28 CASSLSWDLSNQPQHF TGTGCCAGCAGTTTATCTTGGGACTTGAGCAATCAGCCCCAGCATTTT